The present entry profiles one TCR beta chain with its context. The entry originates in a study of blood T cell repertoires in COVID-19. In the study overall: Acute-phase and convalescent COVID-19 samples originated in the United States, Italy and Spain. Nucleic acid was either cDNA or gDNA, and it came from T cells, B-cell-depleted T cells, or PBMCs.

In the original analysis: Amplification with reference gene primers provided the estimates of nucleated cell counts. Clones were read by immunoSEQ multiplex PCR, and TCRdb kept only the in-frame ones, dropping some. V and J calls and clone size are as listed in that table; D and trimming were resolved from the DNA. Here the sample spans 30,000 to 40,000 clones, roughly 88% being singletons. The sequencing sample was made of peripheral blood. This sequence was found in a human donor in a cohort sampled during active COVID-19.

CDR3 in amino acids: CATSDQPGQALGWHF. CDR3 nucleotide sequence: TGTGCCACCAGTGATCAACCGGGACAGGCGCTAGGTTGGCATTTT. V usage is TRBV24-1 and J usage is TRBJ1-5, with 8 bases matching TRBD1. The ends lost 3 bases at V and 15 bases at J; junction bases unmatched: 15. Germline CDR1 KGHDR, CDR2 SFDVKD. The CDR3 extends over 15 amino acids.